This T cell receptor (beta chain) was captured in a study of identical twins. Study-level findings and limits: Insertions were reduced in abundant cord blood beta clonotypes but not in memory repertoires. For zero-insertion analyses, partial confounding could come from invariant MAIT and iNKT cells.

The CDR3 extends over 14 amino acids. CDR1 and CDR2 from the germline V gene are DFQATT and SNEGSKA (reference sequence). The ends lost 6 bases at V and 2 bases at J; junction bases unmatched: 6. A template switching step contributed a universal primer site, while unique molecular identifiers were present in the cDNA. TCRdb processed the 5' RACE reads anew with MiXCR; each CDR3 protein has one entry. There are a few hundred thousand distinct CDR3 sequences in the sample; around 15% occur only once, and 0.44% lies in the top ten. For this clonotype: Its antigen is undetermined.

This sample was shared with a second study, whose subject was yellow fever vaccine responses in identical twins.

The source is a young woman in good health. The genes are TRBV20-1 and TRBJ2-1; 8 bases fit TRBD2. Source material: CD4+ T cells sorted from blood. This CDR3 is CSAISGRAYNEQFF. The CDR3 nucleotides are TGCAGTGCCATAAGCGGGAGAGCCTACAATGAGCAGTTCTTC.